These 8 T cell receptor beta chains share one sample of origin, sequenced in a study of T cell responses to AZD1222 COVID-19 vaccine. The repertoire was sequenced with immunoSEQ multiplex PCR; TCRdb's copy has only in-frame clones and lacks some. The table shows about 98,000 clones, with about four fifths occurring only once. The sample in question was peripheral blood, obtained on day 0 of AZD1222 vaccination. The receptors were gathered from an adult in good health.

The rearrangement joins TRBV12-3 or TRBV12-4 to TRBJ2-2, with no clear D. The CDR3 is 12 amino acids. Between the trimmed V and J ends, which lost 5 bases and 4 bases, there was a span of 5 bases. Here the CDR3 DNA reads TGTGCCAGCAGTGTGGGCACCGGGGAGCTGTTTTTT. The encoded protein is CASSVGTGELFF.

The chain couples TRBV4-3 to TRBJ2-5, with 9 bases that match TRBD2. V gave up 0 bases and J gave up 4 bases; unmatched junction bases: 12. This CDR3 is built from 18 residues. CDR1 LGHNA and CDR2 YSLEER come from the germline V gene. DNA of the CDR3: TGCGCCAGCAGCCAAGACCCCCACGCAGCGGGGGGAAGAGAGACCCAGTACTTC. Protein: CASSQDPHAAGGRETQYF.

The chain links TRBV7-9 to TRBJ1-5, with 12 bases identical to TRBD1. CDR3 size: 16 residues. Trimming took 4 bases from V and 6 from J; bases not matched to a gene: 7. CDR1 and CDR2 from the germline V gene are SEHNR and FQNEAQ (reference sequence). The DNA for the CDR3 is TGTGCCAGCAGCTCTAAGGGGACAGGGGGCTTTCAGCCCCAGCATTTT. Its protein product is CASSSKGTGGFQPQHF.

The chain recombines TRBV5-1 with TRBJ1-5; tentative D call: TRBD1 (5 bases). Trimming left V 4 bases short and J 6 bases short, with 14 bases between. Germline CDR1 SGHRS, CDR2 YFSETQ. The CDR3 runs to 14 residues. CDR3 sequence reads: CASSQGVVGQPQHF. The CDR3 nucleotides read TGCGCCAGCAGCCAAGGGGTCGTGGGTCAGCCCCAGCATTTT.

This clone was detected a few times. The CDR3 region has the DNA TGTGCCAGCACCGAACCTTCGAGGTCCGATGGCTACACCTTC. Its protein product is CASTEPSRSDGYTF. The rearrangement joins TRBV28 to TRBJ1-2; D ambiguous. Germline V gene data show CDR1 as MDHEN and CDR2 as SYDVKM. Trimming removed 7 bases at V and 6 bases at J, with 18 bases between. The CDR3 totals 14 residues.

CDR3 amino acids: CASSLGTGRMGGYTF. The CDR3 region has the DNA TGCGCCAGCAGCCTGGGGACAGGGAGGATGGGTGGCTACACCTTC. J is TRBJ1-2 and V is TRBV5-1; 9 bases line up with TRBD1. Trimming cost V 4 bases and J 7 bases; bases outside gene matches: 11. The CDR3 totals 15 residues. Germline CDR1 reads SGHRS; CDR2 reads YFSETQ. Together with reference TRBV5-1 and TRBJ1-2, the CDR3 gives the full variable domain: KAGVTQTPRYLIKTRGQQVTLSCSPISGHRSVSWYQQTPGQGLQFLFEYFSETQRNKGNFPGRFSGRQFSNSRSEMNVSTLELGDSALYLCASSLGTGRMGGYTFGSGTRLTVV.

The CDR3 spells CASSLFSSETEAFF. For the CDR3, the DNA is TGCGCCAGCAGCTTGTTTAGTTCGGAAACTGAAGCTTTCTTT. This sequence joins TRBV5-1 and TRBJ1-1; D gene unclear. The CDR3 consists of 14 residues. Germline CDR1 is SGHRS and CDR2 is YFSETQ. V shed 1 base and J shed 5 bases, with 12 bases lying between them.

The rearrangement links TRBV11-2 to TRBJ2-3; 10 bases fit TRBD2. The CDR3 has 18 residues. Per germline, CDR1 SGHAT and CDR2 FQNNGV. Trimming cost V 3 bases and J 1 base; bases outside gene matches: 10. CDR3 DNA: TGTGCCAGCAGCTTTGGAGGGACTAGCGCCGAAGGCACAGATACGCAGTATTTT. This gives the protein CASSFGGTSAEGTDTQYF.